These 23 T cell receptor beta chains were all obtained from the same sample, sequenced in a study of cytomegalovirus exposure and HLA in healthy donors (dated by TCRdb to 2017 to 2019). Library prep was done by the immunoSEQ multiplex PCR assay. A mixture of 60 forward primers for TCR Vbeta segments and 13 reverse primers for TCR Jbeta segments was used in the multiplex PCR. TCRdb mirrors the immuneACCESS table, restricted to in-frame sequences. Some clones are absent from its copies; in checked studies, under half trace to an unresolved V gene, and the reason for the others is unknown. Within this sample are some 140,000 clones, with around 78% of them counted one time only. Of the sample, approximately 1.4% is held by the ten largest clones. Sequencing used PBMCs. Receptors originate from a middle-aged man in good health and CMV-seronegative.

The rearrangement uses TRBV11-2 and TRBJ2-5; D might be TRBD1 (6 bases). Trimming stripped 1 base from V and 5 bases from J, with 14 bases between. The CDR3 has 15 residues. CDR1 and CDR2 from the germline V gene are SGHAT and FQNNGV. CDR3 protein: CASSLGQVDLETQYF. DNA of the CDR3: TGTGCCAGCAGCTTAGGACAGGTAGATCTGGAGACCCAGTACTTC.

The V call is TRBV2, the J call TRBJ2-7; TRBD2 agrees at 15 bases. This CDR3 contains 14 residues. V was pared by 8 bases and J by 9 bases, with 8 bases of the junction left unmatched. Germline assignment: CDR1 SNHLY and CDR2 FYNNEI. Here the CDR3 reads CASGPGLAGGRQYF. The CDR3, as DNA: TGTGCCAGCGGCCCGGGACTAGCGGGAGGTAGGCAGTACTTC.

This chain uses TRBV5-5 with TRBJ2-7; TRBD1 matches 10 bases. CDR3 size: 15 residues. CDR1 is SGHKS, CDR2 YYEKEE, per germline (reference sequence). The trim removed 4 bases at V and 4 bases at J, leaving 8 bases unmatched. The CDR3 region is CASSPGTGVLYEQYF. The CDR3 nucleotides are TGTGCCAGCAGCCCCGGGACAGGGGTTCTTTACGAGCAGTACTTC.

The rearrangement uses TRBV6-5 and TRBJ2-7; D might be TRBD2 (7 bases). Between the trimmed V and J ends, which lost 8 bases and 0 bases, there was a span of 17 bases. The CDR3 covers 15 residues. Germline V gene lookup returns CDR1 MNHEY and CDR2 SVGAGI. The CDR3 sequence: CASQGRGASSYEQYF. Here the CDR3 DNA reads TGTGCCAGCCAAGGTCGGGGGGCGAGCTCCTACGAGCAGTACTTC.

The gene calls are TRBV28 and TRBJ1-1, with D maybe TRBD1 (6 bases). This CDR3 is built from 15 residues. V was clipped by 4 bases and J by 2 bases, with 14 bases between them. Looked up from germline, CDR1 is MDHEN and CDR2 is SYDVKM. DNA for the CDR3: TGTGCCAGCAGTTCGAGACAGGAAGGAAACACTGAAGCTTTCTTT. This codes for CASSSRQEGNTEAFF.

The CDR3 protein is CASSLVQGNTGELFF. The CDR3 DNA is TGCGCCAGCAGCTTGGTCCAGGGGAACACCGGGGAGCTGTTTTTT. V is TRBV5-1 and J is TRBJ2-2, with D perhaps TRBD1 (5 bases). CDR1 is SGHRS and CDR2 is YFSETQ in the germline V gene. CDR3 size: 15 residues. Trimming left V 0 bases short and J 1 base short, with 7 bases between.

This CDR3 is CASSLKPHVAVAGYTF. CDR3 nucleotide sequence: TGTGCCAGCAGTCTCAAGCCCCACGTGGCAGTAGCTGGCTACACCTTC. This chain uses TRBV28 with TRBJ1-2; D gene ambiguous. Trimming took off 5 bases at V and 7 bases at J, with 23 bases between the two ends. Germline V lookup: CDR1 MDHEN, CDR2 SYDVKM. The CDR3 loop spans 16 amino acids.

This sequence joins TRBV5-4 and TRBJ2-1; TRBD2 matches at 8 bases. This CDR3 has 14 amino acids. V trimming: 3 bases; J trimming: 7 bases; junction bases outside the gene matches: 6. The germline V gene encodes CDR1 SGHNT and CDR2 YYREEE (reference sequence). CDR3 in amino acids: CASSSNAGGNEQFF. For the CDR3, the DNA is TGTGCCAGCAGCTCAAACGCGGGGGGAAATGAGCAGTTCTTC. The complete variable domain, with remaining parts taken from reference TRBV5-4 and TRBJ2-1, reads ETGVTQSPTHLIKTRGQQVTLRCSSQSGHNTVSWYQQALGQGPQFIFQYYREEENGRGNFPPRFSGLQFPNYSSELNVNALELDDSALYLCASSSNAGGNEQFFGPGTRLTVL.

The rearrangement links TRBV28 to TRBJ1-5; D not resolved. The ends were cut back, 7 bases at V and 6 bases at J, with 19 bases in the middle. The CDR3 runs to 15 residues. Germline V gene data show CDR1 as MDHEN and CDR2 as SYDVKM. The CDR3 sequence: CASIMGGVFSQPQHF. The CDR3 DNA sequence: TGTGCCAGCATTATGGGAGGAGTCTTCAGTCAGCCCCAGCATTTT. Supplemented by reference TRBV28 and TRBJ1-5, the full variable domain reads DVKVTQSSRYLVKRTGEKVFLECVQDMDHENMFWYRQDPGLGLRLIYFSYDVKMKEKGDIPEGYSVSREKKERFSLILESASTNQTSMYLCASIMGGVFSQPQHFGDGTRLSIL.

This chain joins TRBV6-1 and TRBJ1-2; 8 bases fit TRBD1. The germline CDR1 and CDR2 sequences are MNHNS and SASEGT. Trimming removed 6 bases from V and 7 bases from J; junction bases left unmatched: 10. The CDR3 extends over 14 amino acids. CDR3 in amino acids: CASSWTGTGSGYTF. CDR3 nucleotides: TGTGCCAGCAGCTGGACCGGGACAGGAAGTGGCTACACCTTC.

The chain employs TRBV7-6 and TRBJ2-1, with 11 bases fitting TRBD2. J lost 5 bases, V lost 5 bases, and 8 bases had no gene match. The CDR3 is made up of 16 amino acids. CDR1 and CDR2 (germline): SGHVS, FNYEAQ. The CDR3 spells CASSKGTSGVNNEQFF. The CDR3, as DNA: TGTGCCAGCAGCAAAGGGACTAGCGGAGTTAACAATGAGCAGTTCTTC. Looking up the rest from reference TRBV7-6 and TRBJ2-1 gives the full variable domain: GAGVSQSPRYKVTKRGQDVALRCDPISGHVSLYWYRQALGQGPEFLTYFNYEAQQDKSGLPNDRFSAERPEGSISTLTIQRTEQRDSAMYRCASSKGTSGVNNEQFFGPGTRLTVL.

CDR3 sequence reads: CASSTGTSGAGEQFF. The CDR3 nucleotides are TGTGCCAGCAGCACCGGGACTAGCGGGGCCGGCGAGCAGTTCTTC. The rearrangement links TRBV7-9 to TRBJ2-1; 13 positions match TRBD2. Trimming took 5 bases from V and 10 from J; bases not matched to a gene: 8. The length of the CDR3 is 15 residues. Per the germline V gene, CDR1 is SEHNR and CDR2 is FQNEAQ (reference sequence).

The chain employs TRBV29-1 and TRBJ2-3; D possibly corresponds to TRBD1 (5 bases). The CDR3 sequence is 17 residues long. V lost 1 base and J lost 0, with 17 bases in between. In germline, CDR1 is SQVTM, CDR2 ANQGSEA. The CDR3 region is CSVEGLLGLPSTDTQYF. Here the CDR3 DNA reads TGCAGCGTTGAAGGCCTGCTGGGGCTGCCTAGCACAGATACGCAGTATTTT.

This clone showed up just once. V gene TRBV13 combines with J gene TRBJ2-5, with D perhaps matching TRBD1 (6 bases). With 5 bases removed from V and 3 bases from J, the gap between germline ends came to 28 bases. Germline CDR1 is PRHDT and CDR2 is FYEKMQ (reference sequence). This CDR3 has 19 residues. The CDR3 spells CASSTTVLYPGQGEETQYF. In DNA form, the CDR3 reads TGTGCCAGCAGCACAACGGTGTTGTACCCGGGACAAGGAGAAGAGACCCAGTACTTC.

The rearrangement uses TRBV5-4 and TRBJ2-3; 8 nucleotides align to TRBD2. J lost 10 bases, V lost 5 bases, and 12 bases had no gene match. Germline V gene sequence: CDR1 SGHNT, CDR2 YYREEE (reference sequence). This CDR3 is 14 amino acids long. The CDR3 DNA follows: TGTGCCAGCAGGGATTCTAGGACTAGCCCTGCGCAGTATTTT. Protein: CASRDSRTSPAQYF.

The chain links TRBV4-3 to TRBJ1-4; D possibly corresponds to TRBD1 (5 bases). V shed 1 base and J shed 4 bases, with 10 bases lying between them. CDR1 and CDR2 (germline): LGHNA, YSLEER. The CDR3 spans 15 residues. The CDR3 region is CASSQARGINEKLFF. In DNA form, the CDR3 reads TGCGCCAGCAGCCAAGCGCGGGGGATTAATGAAAAACTGTTTTTT.

V gene TRBV21-1 combines with J gene TRBJ2-7; whether TRBD1, the table's D call, matches the DNA was not checked. TRBV21-1 is a pseudogene locus. The CDR3 covers 15 residues. In DNA form, the CDR3 reads TGTGCCAGCAGAACACCGACAGCCGAACCCCACGAGCAGTACTTC. As protein: CASRTPTAEPHEQYF.

The rearrangement links TRBV7-9 to TRBJ2-1; 11 bases line up with TRBD2. Germline CDR1 and CDR2: SEHNR and FQNEAQ (reference sequence). The CDR3 has 14 amino acids. V lost 5 bases, J lost 4 bases, and 1 base stayed unmatched. DNA for the CDR3: TGTGCCAGCAGCCGGACTAGCGGGTACAATGAGCAGTTCTTC. Protein: CASSRTSGYNEQFF.

V usage is TRBV7-8 and J usage is TRBJ2-5; unclear D gene. Judging by the DNA end, TRBJ2-7 fits better; the J call may be wrong. CDR1 and CDR2 (germline): SGHVS, FQNEAQ. The CDR3 has 14 residues. Written as DNA, the CDR3 is TGTGCCAGCAGCTTAGGCGGCGGTTCGCGCGAGCAGTACTTC. Its protein product is CASSLGGGSREQYF.

The chain joins TRBV27 to TRBJ2-1, with 8 bases fitting TRBD1. From germline, CDR1 is MNHEY and CDR2 SMNVEV (reference sequence). The CDR3 contains 18 residues. J lost 1 base, V lost 5 bases, and 13 bases had no gene match. In DNA form, the CDR3 reads TGTGCCAGCAGTGGCTCGACGACAGGGGCCGCGTCCTACAATGAGCAGTTCTTC. This codes for CASSGSTTGAASYNEQFF.

This clone came up a few times. The rearrangement links TRBV7-9 to TRBJ1-2; D might be TRBD1 (5 bases). The CDR3 totals 13 residues. Trimming shortened V by 1 base and J by 4 bases, and 7 bases separated the two germline ends. Germline-derived CDR1 and CDR2 are SEHNR and FQNEAQ (reference sequence). This CDR3 is CASSLGQTYGYTF. CDR3 DNA: TGTGCCAGCAGCTTAGGACAGACCTATGGCTACACCTTC.

The chain combines TRBV25-1 with TRBJ2-7, with D uncertain. Germline V lookup: CDR1 MGHDK, CDR2 SYGVNS. V lost 3 bases and J lost 4, with 10 bases in between. This CDR3 spans 13 amino acids. DNA of the CDR3: TGTGCCAGCAGTGATGTGGCGACTTACGAGCAGTACTTC. Its translation is CASSDVATYEQYF.

With respect to this clone: One end of the junction varies from germline; a read error may be responsible. The chain combines TRBV9 with TRBJ1-4, with D possibly matching TRBD1 (6 bases). Germline V gene sequence: CDR1 SGDLS, CDR2 YYNGEE. CDR3 length: 15 residues. CDR3 region: CASGVGTISNEKLFF. CDR3 bases: TGTGCCAGCGGCGTAGGGACAATATCGAATGAAAAACTGTTTTTT.